These 5 T cell receptor beta chains originate from one sample sequenced in a study of cytomegalovirus exposure and HLA in healthy donors. Amplification used 60 Vbeta primers and 13 Jbeta primers. Only in-frame clones appear in the TCRdb table, and some are missing; sequencing was by immunoSEQ multiplex PCR. The repertoire consists of about 180,000 clones, with around 80% occurring once and the leading ten covering around 2.3%. The sample was PBMCs. The source is a woman between 25 and 40 years old in good health and CMV-seropositive.

The rearrangement links TRBV19 to TRBJ2-3, with D possibly TRBD1 on 5 matching bases. This CDR3 comprises 14 residues. In germline, CDR1 is LNHDA, CDR2 SQIVND (reference sequence). The V end was cut by 6 bases, the J end by 6 bases, with 16 bases between. The CDR3 spells CASRIDIGVDTQYF. The CDR3 DNA is TGTGCCAGTAGAATCGATATAGGGGTCGATACGCAGTATTTT.

V is TRBV11-3 and J is TRBJ2-3; 13 bases are a match to TRBD2. V was pared by 1 base and J by 2 bases, with 12 bases of the junction left unmatched. The CDR3 length is 20 residues. Germline CDR1 is SGHNT and CDR2 is YENEEA. The CDR3 coding sequence is TGTGCCAGCAGCTTAGGGCGAGCCGGGACTAGCGGGACTCTCACAGATACGCAGTATTTT. It encodes CASSLGRAGTSGTLTDTQYF.

The chain carries TRBV19 and TRBJ1-5; 9 bases are a match to TRBD1. J lost 7 bases, V lost 5 bases, and 12 bases had no gene match. Germline V lookup: CDR1 LNHDA, CDR2 SQIVND (reference sequence). This CDR3 has 16 residues. The CDR3 protein is CASSSQGAQWMQPQHF. DNA of the CDR3: TGTGCCAGTAGTTCACAGGGGGCGCAATGGATGCAGCCCCAGCATTTT. Supplemented by reference TRBV19 and TRBJ1-5, the full variable domain reads DGGITQSPKYLFRKEGQNVTLSCEQNLNHDAMYWYRQDPGQGLRLIYYSQIVNDFQKGDIAEGYSVSREKKESFPLTVTSAQKNPTAFYLCASSSQGAQWMQPQHFGDGTRLSIL.

The V and J genes are TRBV28 and TRBJ1-5; D might be TRBD1 (5 bases). Per the germline V gene, CDR1 is MDHEN and CDR2 is SYDVKM. V gave up 3 bases and J gave up 4 bases, with 10 bases separating them. This CDR3 is built from 14 residues. DNA of the CDR3: TGTGCCAGCAGTTTGCGGGGCCGGAATCAGCCCCAGCATTTT. Protein: CASSLRGRNQPQHF.

The chain carries TRBV6-6 and TRBJ2-3, with 8 bases matching TRBD1. CDR3 size: 14 residues. With V trimmed by 5 bases and J by 1 base, 2 bases remained unmatched. In germline, CDR1 is MNHNY, CDR2 SVGAGI (reference sequence). The CDR3 spells CASSPTGGTDTQYF. The DNA for the CDR3 is TGTGCCAGCAGTCCGACAGGGGGCACAGATACGCAGTATTTT.